This TCR beta chain was identified during a study of human T cells and chemical hapten exposure. Study findings and constraints: After DPC sensitization, TCRs above 1 in 1000 frequency showed no change.

Time point indicated: healthy volunteer bleed at 6 weeks. The authors' total RNA extraction used unfractionated whole blood. The study's library attached unique molecular identifiers to single cDNA molecules. As originally analysed: Sample TCR counts, which ranged from about 20,000 to 750,000, had a median of 95,638. Each CDR3 protein gets one entry after TCRdb re-called the RACE reads with MiXCR. It is TCRdb's table, rather than the study itself, that gives the V and J calls and clone size. The table lists roughly 43,000 distinct CDR3 sequences, 3.7% of them singletons. CDR3 size: 18 residues. Germline V gene sequence: CDR1 MGHRA, CDR2 YSYEKL. Deletions cut 0 bases from V and 0 bases from J, with 12 bases between. This clonotype was picked up many times. The antigen is not known.

The sequenced material came from whole blood. V usage is TRBV4-1 and J usage is TRBJ2-6, with D maybe TRBD1 (6 bases). The sequence was collected from a human donor in good health. Some clones in this sample may be carry-over from other donors' samples. CDR3: CASSQDRGQSSGANVLTF. CDR3 DNA: TGCGCCAGCAGCCAAGATAGAGGACAGTCCTCTGGGGCCAACGTCCTGACTTTC.